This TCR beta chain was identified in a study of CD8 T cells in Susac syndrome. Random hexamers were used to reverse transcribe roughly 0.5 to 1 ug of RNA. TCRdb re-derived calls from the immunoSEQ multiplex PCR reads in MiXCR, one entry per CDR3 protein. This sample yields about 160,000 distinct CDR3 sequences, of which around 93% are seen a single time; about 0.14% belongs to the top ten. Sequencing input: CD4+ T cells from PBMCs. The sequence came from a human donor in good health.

Here the CDR3 DNA reads TGTGCCAGCAGCCCAGACACAGGGGGCCTCTACTACGAGCAGTACTTC. It encodes CASSPDTGGLYYEQYF. The V and J genes are TRBV3-1 and TRBJ2-7; TRBD1 matches at 9 bases. Germline CDR1 LGHDT, CDR2 YNNKEL (reference sequence). This CDR3 spans 16 amino acids. Trimming took 4 bases from V and 3 from J; bases not matched to a gene: 10.